This T cell receptor beta chain was recorded in a study of blood T cell repertoires in COVID-19. Study-level information: T cells, B-cell-depleted T cells, or PBMCs provided the cDNA or gDNA that served as material.

The repertoire was sequenced with immunoSEQ multiplex PCR; TCRdb's copy has only in-frame clones and lacks some. The sample consists of some 90,000 clones, 89% of them appearing once. Trimming removed 7 bases from V and 1 base from J, with 11 bases in between. The germline V gene encodes CDR1 SGHRS and CDR2 YFSETQ. This CDR3 has 14 amino acids. The sequence was obtained from a man between 45 and 60 years old with acute or convalescent COVID-19. The source material was peripheral blood. The chain recombines TRBV5-1 with TRBJ2-2, with D tentatively TRBD2 (7 bases). The CDR3 loop is CASAGAGNTGELFF. The CDR3 DNA follows: TGCGCCAGCGCGGGGGCGGGGAACACCGGGGAGCTGTTTTTT.